Shown below are 27 T cell receptor beta chains from a single sample sequenced in a study of T-cell reconstitution after alpha-beta-depleted transplantation in children. Unique molecular identifiers were incorporated during preparation of the TCRbeta library. TCRdb ran MiXCR on the PCR reads and lists one entry per CDR3 protein. Here the sample spans hundreds of thousands of distinct CDR3 sequences, around 13% being singletons. This specimen was PBMCs, taken before TCRalphabeta/CD19-depleted stem cell transplant. The receptors shown here come from a girl aged 2-10 years with congenital amegakaryocytic thrombocytopenia, due to receive a stem cell transplant.

This clonotype appeared many times. The chain recombines TRBV20-1 with TRBJ2-7; tentative D call: TRBD1 (6 bases). CDR3 size: 13 residues. CDR1 is DFQATT, CDR2 SNEGSKA, per germline (reference sequence). V dropped 6 bases and J dropped 3 bases, with 15 bases sitting between them. For the CDR3, the DNA is TGCAGTGCGAACGGACAGAGTCGCTACGAGCAGTACTTC. Translated: CSANGQSRYEQYF.

The chain employs TRBV19 and TRBJ2-1, with TRBD2 matching 8 bases. This CDR3 comprises 14 residues. V shed 6 bases and J 10 bases; nucleotides not matched to a gene: 11. Germline V lookup: CDR1 LNHDA, CDR2 SQIVND (reference sequence). This CDR3 reads CASRLSDSGTEQFF. In DNA, the CDR3 is TGTGCCAGTAGGTTGTCAGATAGCGGGACCGAGCAGTTCTTC.

This clonotype was seen repeatedly, ten times or more. This chain connects TRBV7-9 to TRBJ2-7; D call uncertain. Trimming removed 2 bases from V and 7 bases from J, with 9 bases in between. The CDR3 extends over 12 amino acids. Germline-derived CDR1 and CDR2 are SEHNR and FQNEAQ (reference sequence). CDR3 sequence reads: CASSLKVSEQYF. DNA of the CDR3: TGTGCCAGCAGCTTAAAAGTCTCTGAGCAGTACTTC.

The chain has TRBV11-2 and TRBJ2-1; D is unclear. This CDR3 contains 13 residues. V gave up 1 base and J gave up 5 bases, with 6 bases separating them. The germline V gene has CDR1 SGHAT and CDR2 FQNNGV. The CDR3: CASSLAKDNEQFF. CDR3 nucleotide sequence: TGTGCCAGCAGCTTAGCAAAAGACAATGAGCAGTTCTTC. Together with reference TRBV11-2 and TRBJ2-1, the CDR3 gives the full variable domain: EAGVAQSPRYKIIEKRQSVAFWCNPISGHATLYWYQQILGQGPKLLIQFQNNGVVDDSQLPKDRFSAERLKGVDSTLKIQPAKLEDSAVYLCASSLAKDNEQFFGPGTRLTVL.

This clonotype was recorded a few times. The V and J genes are TRBV10-3 and TRBJ2-7; the D call may be TRBD1 or TRBD2 (7 bases each). CDR1 and CDR2 (germline): ENHRY, SYGVKD. CDR3 size: 14 residues. V was pared by 7 bases and J by 7 bases, with 20 bases between. In DNA form, the CDR3 reads TGTGCCATCACCCGACAGGGAGGAGCGGGAGAGCAGTACTTC. Translation: CAITRQGGAGEQYF.

The chain carries TRBV5-1 and TRBJ1-1; D may be TRBD1 (5 bases). Trimming took 0 bases from V and 5 from J, leaving 14 bases between them. Germline V lookup: CDR1 SGHRS, CDR2 YFSETQ. The CDR3 consists of 15 residues. The CDR3 is CASSLAGQLGTEAFF. CDR3 DNA sequence: TGCGCCAGCAGCTTGGCTGGACAACTGGGGACTGAAGCTTTCTTT.

V usage is TRBV2 and J usage is TRBJ2-7, with 7 positions matching TRBD2. V dropped 6 bases and J dropped 4; count of bases not matched to a gene: 15. Germline V gene data show CDR1 as SNHLY and CDR2 as FYNNEI. The CDR3 contains 16 residues. The CDR3: CASSPGWIRGVYEQYF. As DNA, the CDR3 is TGTGCCAGCAGCCCAGGATGGATCCGGGGGGTATACGAGCAGTACTTC.

The chain uses TRBV4-1 and TRBJ2-2; D is possibly TRBD2 (6 bases). CDR3 length: 16 residues. Trimming left V 0 bases short and J 7 bases short, with 15 bases between. Germline V gives CDR1 MGHRA, CDR2 YSYEKL. The CDR3: CASSQEASVFGGELFF. CDR3 nucleotides: TGCGCCAGCAGCCAAGAGGCTAGCGTGTTTGGCGGGGAGCTGTTTTTT.

CDR3 in DNA: TGCAGCGTCACCGGGACTAGCGGGAGGGCCTATGAGCTGTTTTTT. Its translation: CSVTGTSGRAYELFF. The genes are TRBV29-1 and TRBJ2-2; TRBD2 aligns across 16 bases. CDR3 size: 15 residues. After removal of 6 bases from V and 11 bases from J, the junction contained 9 bases not matched to a gene. Per germline, CDR1 SQVTM and CDR2 ANQGSEA.

V is TRBV12-3 or TRBV12-4 and J is TRBJ2-7, with 12 nucleotides matching TRBD2. The CDR3 extends over 15 amino acids. V lost 3 bases to trimming and J lost 5 bases; unmatched junction nucleotides: 5. CDR3 in DNA: TGTGCCAGCAGTTTCCGACTAGCGGGAGTTAACGAGCAGTACTTC. Translated: CASSFRLAGVNEQYF.

This clonotype was detected ten times or more. The rearrangement joins TRBV20-1 to TRBJ2-7; 7 bases map to TRBD2. Germline V lookup: CDR1 DFQATT, CDR2 SNEGSKA (reference sequence). The CDR3 spans 15 residues. The junction had 11 bases not matched to a gene; V was cut back by 4 bases and J by 2 bases. CDR3 loop: CSAKLPGLTTYEQYF. In DNA, the CDR3 is TGCAGTGCTAAGTTACCGGGACTAACAACCTACGAGCAGTACTTC.

The chain has TRBV12-3 or TRBV12-4 and TRBJ1-5; no clear D gene. The V gene lost 3 bases and the J gene lost 6 bases, with 12 bases spanning the gap. CDR3 size: 14 residues. The CDR3 DNA reads TGTGCCAGCAGTTTTGGTGTACCCAGTCAGCCCCAGCATTTT. It encodes CASSFGVPSQPQHF.

V gene TRBV20-1 combines with J gene TRBJ2-3; no definite D call. V was clipped by 5 bases and J by 2 bases, with 11 bases between them. CDR3 length equals 13 residues. Germline CDR1 and CDR2: DFQATT and SNEGSKA (reference sequence). The CDR3: CSALEWSTDTQYF. In DNA form, the CDR3 reads TGCAGTGCTTTAGAATGGTCCACAGATACGCAGTATTTT.

The chain uses TRBV5-6 and TRBJ2-3; 9 nucleotides match TRBD1. V was pared by 0 bases and J by 2 bases, with 1 base of the junction left unmatched. The CDR3 has 15 amino acids. Germline loops: CDR1 SGHDT, CDR2 YYEEEE. The CDR3 protein is CASSLGTGVTDTQYF. The CDR3 nucleotides read TGTGCCAGCAGCTTGGGGACAGGGGTCACAGATACGCAGTATTTT.

The V and J genes are TRBV5-1 and TRBJ2-7, with TRBD1 matching over 9 bases. This CDR3 spans 17 amino acids. From germline, CDR1 is SGHRS and CDR2 YFSETQ. J gave up 12 bases and V 4 bases, and 23 bases lay outside the gene matches. CDR3 nucleotide sequence: TGCGCCAGCAGCCCACTCCAGGGACAGGGAGGTCGCTATTCGCTGTACTTC. This codes for CASSPLQGQGGRYSLYF.

CDR3 in amino acids: CASSLTYGASYEQYF. The DNA of the CDR3 is TGTGCCAGCAGTTTAACCTATGGGGCCTCCTACGAGCAGTACTTC. This chain uses TRBV27 with TRBJ2-7; a weak D match, TRBD1 (5 bases). From germline, CDR1 is MNHEY and CDR2 SMNVEV (reference sequence). The ends were cut back, 2 bases at V and 0 bases at J, with 11 bases in the middle. This CDR3 is 15 amino acids long.

The V call is TRBV25-1, the J call TRBJ2-1; D unresolved. The CDR3 is made up of 14 amino acids. V lost 11 bases and J 5 bases, leaving 19 bases between the germline ends. The germline gives CDR1 MGHDK, CDR2 SYGVNS. The CDR3 region is CAVQIAEQDNEQFF. For the CDR3, the DNA is TGTGCCGTCCAAATCGCGGAGCAAGACAATGAGCAGTTCTTC.

This clonotype turned up a few times. The CDR3 sequence is CASSLSASGLLYEQYF. DNA of the CDR3: TGTGCCAGCAGTTTATCCGCTAGCGGCCTACTCTACGAGCAGTACTTC. V and J are TRBV28 and TRBJ2-7, with 7 positions matching TRBD2. Germline CDR1 MDHEN, CDR2 SYDVKM. There are 16 residues in the CDR3. The trim removed 1 base at V and 3 bases at J, leaving 9 bases unmatched.

This clonotype was observed a few times. V is TRBV5-1 and J is TRBJ2-1; 7 positions agree with TRBD2. The V gene's germline CDR1 is SGHRS and CDR2 YFSETQ. With 4 bases clipped from V and 6 bases from J, the junction kept 4 bases outside the gene matches. The length of the CDR3 is 13 residues. CDR3 sequence: CASSTTSVNEQFF. The CDR3 nucleotides read TGCGCCAGCAGCACCACTAGCGTCAATGAGCAGTTCTTC.

In this sample, this clonotype turned up many times. CDR3 protein: CSTGLAQRGGETQYF. Written as DNA, the CDR3 is TGCAGTACAGGACTAGCCCAGAGAGGGGGAGAGACCCAGTACTTC. V is TRBV20-1 and J is TRBJ2-5; 8 bases are shared with TRBD2. J gave up 4 bases and V 8 bases, and 15 bases lay outside the gene matches. Per the germline V gene, CDR1 is DFQATT and CDR2 is SNEGSKA (reference sequence). This CDR3 is built from 15 residues.

This clonotype has at least ten counts. The chain couples TRBV20-1 to TRBJ2-1, with D possibly TRBD2 on 6 matching bases. V lost 1 base, J lost 7 bases, and 26 bases lay in between. CDR1 DFQATT and CDR2 SNEGSKA come from the germline V gene (reference sequence). This CDR3 is built from 18 residues. For the CDR3, the DNA is TGCAGTGCTAGAGGTCCTTCGCGGGGAGGATCCGTGAGGAATGAGCAGTTCTTC. Its translation: CSARGPSRGGSVRNEQFF.

The rearrangement links TRBV5-1 to TRBJ1-1; 7 bases map to TRBD1. Germline V gene lookup returns CDR1 SGHRS and CDR2 YFSETQ. V dropped 4 bases and J dropped 1; count of bases not matched to a gene: 7. The CDR3 loop spans 15 amino acids. CDR3 in DNA: TGCGCCAGCAGCGTTACAGGGGCGACGAACACTGAAGCTTTCTTT. As protein: CASSVTGATNTEAFF.

This clonotype has ten or more counts. The V gene is TRBV20-1, the J gene TRBJ2-4, with D unclear. CDR3 length equals 11 residues. The germline V gene has CDR1 DFQATT and CDR2 SNEGSKA (reference sequence). The germline V and J ends were trimmed by 4 bases and 8 bases, with 9 bases remaining between them. DNA of the CDR3: TGCAGTGCTATGCCCGGCCACATTCAGTACTTC. This sequence encodes CSAMPGHIQYF.

A word on this clonotype: A clone one base away is much larger, so this may be a read error. CDR3 sequence: CAIRPSNRGSSYEQYF. In DNA form, the CDR3 reads TGTGCCATCAGACCGTCTAACAGGGGCAGCTCCTACGAGCAGTACTTC. The chain carries TRBV10-3 and TRBJ2-7, with TRBD1 identical over 7 bases. J was trimmed by 0 bases and V by 6 bases; bases with no gene match: 11. CDR1 is ENHRY and CDR2 is SYGVKD in the germline V gene. The length of the CDR3 is 16 residues.

This clonotype was counted between two and nine times. The rearrangement uses TRBV19 and TRBJ2-2; D remains unclear. V dropped 2 bases and J dropped 6 bases, with 10 bases sitting between them. The CDR3 has 14 residues. Germline V gene lookup returns CDR1 LNHDA and CDR2 SQIVND (reference sequence). DNA for the CDR3: TGTGCCAGTAGTATATTGCTCGGGTCCGGGGAGCTGTTTTTT. The encoded protein is CASSILLGSGELFF.

This clonotype was observed at least ten times. The V and J genes are TRBV20-1 and TRBJ2-1; D perhaps matches TRBD2 (5 bases). Trimming took off 4 bases at V and 6 bases at J, with 16 bases between the two ends. Germline V gene sequence: CDR1 DFQATT, CDR2 SNEGSKA (reference sequence). This CDR3 is built from 14 residues. The CDR3 region is CSATTGWDFNEQFF. CDR3 nucleotide sequence: TGCAGTGCTACCACGGGGTGGGATTTCAATGAGCAGTTCTTC.

This clonotype showed up many times. The chain combines TRBV5-1 with TRBJ2-2; possibly TRBD1 or TRBD2 for D (5 bases each). V was trimmed by 4 bases and J by 6 bases, leaving 10 bases between them. There are 13 residues in the CDR3. Germline loops: CDR1 SGHRS, CDR2 YFSETQ. The CDR3 protein is CASSVRDAGELFF. The CDR3 region has the DNA TGCGCCAGCAGCGTGAGGGACGCCGGGGAGCTGTTTTTT.